These T cell receptor beta chains were read from a single sample in a study of T-cell reconstitution after alpha-beta-depleted transplantation in children. One entry per CDR3 protein, called by TCRdb with MiXCR from the PCR reads. The sample lists about a million distinct CDR3 sequences, less than 30% occurring once. The source material was PBMCs, mostly from graft donor cells, sampled 360 days after TCRalphabeta/CD19-depleted stem cell transplant. These receptors originate from a boy under two years old who had a stem cell transplant for SCID, so the T cells may come from the graft donor. Each CDR3 is given with its conserved first and last residue.

>TRBJ2-7|13|TRBV11-2
CASSQYGFYEQYF
>TRBJ2-3|17|TRBV24-1
CATSEQTGAPSTDTQYF
>TRBJ2-1|15|TRBV5-1
CASSSAGNTGNEQFF
>TRBJ2-2|15|TRBV10-3
CAISEGTADTGELFF
>TRBJ1-5|14|TRBV12-3/TRBV12-4
CASRWDRLDQPQHF
>TRBJ2-3|20|TRBV4-1
CASSQDGGGGAFTSTDTQYF
>TRBJ2-1|17|TRBV4-1
CASSQEPSLARYNEQFF
>TRBJ2-7|8|TRBV7-3
CASSFQYF
>TRBJ2-1|15|TRBV27
CASSLSPGSRSEQFF
>TRBJ2-3|16|TRBV5-1
CASRSSGTTSTDTQYF
>TRBJ2-1|14|TRBV4-2
CASSPGLFGNEQFF
>TRBJ2-7|15|TRBV28
CASSLHGGTRYEQYF
>TRBJ1-5|17|TRBV28
CASSLSRAYPGNQPQHF
>TRBJ2-5|16|TRBV9
CASSVGPRTGEETQYF
>TRBJ1-1|17|TRBV7-2
CASRDQVRGLKNTEAFF
>TRBJ1-1|12|TRBV6-6
CASSYHGPEAFF
>TRBJ1-4|14|TRBV5-1
CASSVDSSDEKLFF
>TRBJ1-4|13|TRBV7-6
CASSLDSLGGLFF
>TRBJ1-2|11|TRBV12-3/TRBV12-4
CASRSAGGYTF
>TRBJ2-7|15|TRBV10-3
CAISESGGSSYEQYF
>TRBJ2-3|11|TRBV10-3
CAGGAGDTQYF
>TRBJ2-1|16|TRBV29-1
CSVEGSQGAGNNEQFF
>TRBJ1-2|16|TRBV27
CASSPIVGTGFRGYTF
>TRBJ1-2|13|TRBV12-3/TRBV12-4
CASSFPGQGGYTF
>TRBJ1-2|15|TRBV4-1
CASSPTFGDGYGYTF
>TRBJ2-3|13|TRBV11-2
CASNPTFLDTQYF
>TRBJ2-2|15|TRBV2
CATSIRDPRTGELFF
>TRBJ2-7|13|TRBV4-3
CASSHGILYEQYF
>TRBJ2-5|16|TRBV12-3/TRBV12-4
CASSPRRQNQQETQYF
>TRBJ2-1|11|TRBV12-3/TRBV12-4
CASSPLDEQFF
>TRBJ2-7|15|TRBV4-2
CASSWGEEPEYEQYF
>TRBJ2-7|13|TRBV10-3
CAISGATVTEQYF
>TRBJ2-1|14|TRBV4-2
CASSQDTTINEQFF
>TRBJ2-2|16|TRBV20-1
CSARWRGVLNTGELFF
>TRBJ2-7|13|TRBV12-3/TRBV12-4
CASSSLMGYEQYF
>TRBJ2-2|17|TRBV5-1
CASSVLSGTGDTGELFF
>TRBJ2-7|17|TRBV28
CASSFQPRAGGSYEQYF
>TRBJ2-3|16|TRBV7-9
CASSMTSGTSTDTQYF
>TRBJ1-1|14|TRBV10-3
CATRKGQGNTEAFF